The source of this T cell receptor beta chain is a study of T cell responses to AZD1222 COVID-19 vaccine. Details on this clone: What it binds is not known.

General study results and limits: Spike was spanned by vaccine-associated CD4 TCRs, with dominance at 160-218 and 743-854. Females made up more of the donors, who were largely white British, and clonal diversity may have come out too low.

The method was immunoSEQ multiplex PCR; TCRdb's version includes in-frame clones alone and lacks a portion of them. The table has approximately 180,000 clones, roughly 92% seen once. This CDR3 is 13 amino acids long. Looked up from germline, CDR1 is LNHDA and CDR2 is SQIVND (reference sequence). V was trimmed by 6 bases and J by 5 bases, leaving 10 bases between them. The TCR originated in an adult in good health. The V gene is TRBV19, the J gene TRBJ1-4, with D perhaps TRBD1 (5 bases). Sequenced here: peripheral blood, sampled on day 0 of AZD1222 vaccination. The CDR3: CASSPGPNEKLFF. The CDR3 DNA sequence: TGTGCCAGTAGCCCGGGACCGAATGAAAAACTGTTTTTT.